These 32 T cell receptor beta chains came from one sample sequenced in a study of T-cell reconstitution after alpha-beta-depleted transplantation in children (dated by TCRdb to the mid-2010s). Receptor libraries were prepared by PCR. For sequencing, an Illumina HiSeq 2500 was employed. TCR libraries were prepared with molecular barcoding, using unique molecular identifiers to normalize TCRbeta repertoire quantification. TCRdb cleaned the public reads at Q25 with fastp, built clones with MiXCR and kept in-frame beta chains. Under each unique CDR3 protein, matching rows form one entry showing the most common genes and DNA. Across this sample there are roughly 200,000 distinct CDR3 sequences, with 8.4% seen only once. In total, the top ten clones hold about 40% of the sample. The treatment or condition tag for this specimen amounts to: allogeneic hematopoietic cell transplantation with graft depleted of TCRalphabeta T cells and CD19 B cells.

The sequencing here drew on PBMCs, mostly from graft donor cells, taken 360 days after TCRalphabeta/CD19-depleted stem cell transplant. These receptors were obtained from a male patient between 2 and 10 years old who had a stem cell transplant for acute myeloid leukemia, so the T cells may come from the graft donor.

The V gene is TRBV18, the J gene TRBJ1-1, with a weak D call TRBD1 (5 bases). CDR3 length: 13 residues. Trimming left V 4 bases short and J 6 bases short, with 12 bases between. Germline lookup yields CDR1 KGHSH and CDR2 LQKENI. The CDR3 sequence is CASSRGPGAEAFF. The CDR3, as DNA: TGTGCCAGCTCACGGGGTCCGGGGGCTGAAGCTTTCTTT.

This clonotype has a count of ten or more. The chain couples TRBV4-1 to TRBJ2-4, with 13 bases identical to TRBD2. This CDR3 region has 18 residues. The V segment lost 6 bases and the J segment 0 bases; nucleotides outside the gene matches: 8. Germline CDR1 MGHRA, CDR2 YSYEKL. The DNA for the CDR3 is TGCGCCAGCAGGAGACTAGCGGGGGGCAACATAGCCAAAAACATTCAGTACTTC. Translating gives CASRRLAGGNIAKNIQYF.

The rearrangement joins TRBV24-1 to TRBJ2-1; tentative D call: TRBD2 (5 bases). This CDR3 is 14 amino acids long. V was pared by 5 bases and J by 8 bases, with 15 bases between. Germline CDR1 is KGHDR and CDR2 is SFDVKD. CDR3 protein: CATSGSGIPHEQFF. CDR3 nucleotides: TGTGCCACCAGTGGTTCGGGAATCCCACATGAGCAGTTCTTC.

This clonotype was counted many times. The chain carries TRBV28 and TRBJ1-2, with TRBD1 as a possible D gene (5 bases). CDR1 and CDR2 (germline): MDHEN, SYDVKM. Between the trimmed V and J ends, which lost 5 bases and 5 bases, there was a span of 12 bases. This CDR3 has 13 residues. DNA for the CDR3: TGTGCCAGCAGTCGGGACTCCGTTTATGGCTACACCTTC. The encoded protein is CASSRDSVYGYTF.

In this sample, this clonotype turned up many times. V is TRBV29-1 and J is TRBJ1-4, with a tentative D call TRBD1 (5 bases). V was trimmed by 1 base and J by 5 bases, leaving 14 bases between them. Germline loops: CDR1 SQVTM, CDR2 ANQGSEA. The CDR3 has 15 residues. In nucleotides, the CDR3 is TGCAGCGTTGAAGGGGTTGGGGCAGGGAATGAAAAACTGTTTTTT. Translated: CSVEGVGAGNEKLFF.

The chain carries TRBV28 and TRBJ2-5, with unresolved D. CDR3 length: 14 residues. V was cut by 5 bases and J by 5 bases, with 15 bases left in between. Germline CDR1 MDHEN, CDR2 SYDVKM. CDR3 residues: CASSPNSEVETQYF. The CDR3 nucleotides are TGTGCCAGCAGTCCAAACAGTGAGGTGGAGACCCAGTACTTC.

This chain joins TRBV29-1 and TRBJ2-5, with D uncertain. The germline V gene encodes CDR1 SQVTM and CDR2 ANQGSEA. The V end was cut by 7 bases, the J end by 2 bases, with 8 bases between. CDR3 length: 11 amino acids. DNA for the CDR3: TGCAGCGCCGGATCACAAGAGACCCAGTACTTC. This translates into CSAGSQETQYF.

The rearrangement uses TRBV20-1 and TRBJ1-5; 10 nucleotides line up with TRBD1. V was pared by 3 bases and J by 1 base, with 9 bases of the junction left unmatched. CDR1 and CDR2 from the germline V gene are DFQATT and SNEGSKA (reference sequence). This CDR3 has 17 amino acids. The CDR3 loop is CSASPTGGRLSNQPQHF. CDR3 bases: TGCAGTGCTAGCCCGACAGGGGGCAGGTTAAGCAATCAGCCCCAGCATTTT.

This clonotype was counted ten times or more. The CDR3 DNA follows: TGCAGTGCTAGAGATACCAGGACAGGGGAGTATCAGCCCCAGCATTTT. The encoded protein is CSARDTRTGEYQPQHF. The chain uses TRBV20-1 and TRBJ1-5, with TRBD1 identical over 9 bases. V lost 0 bases to trimming and J lost 5 bases; unmatched junction nucleotides: 8. The CDR3 has 16 residues. Germline V gene lookup returns CDR1 DFQATT and CDR2 SNEGSKA (reference sequence).

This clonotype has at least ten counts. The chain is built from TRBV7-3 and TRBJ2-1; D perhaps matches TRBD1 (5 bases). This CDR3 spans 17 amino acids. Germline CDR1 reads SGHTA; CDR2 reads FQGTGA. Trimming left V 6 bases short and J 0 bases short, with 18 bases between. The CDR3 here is CASRGVPPQSSYNEQFF. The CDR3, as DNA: TGTGCCAGCAGAGGGGTACCACCCCAGAGCTCCTACAATGAGCAGTTCTTC.

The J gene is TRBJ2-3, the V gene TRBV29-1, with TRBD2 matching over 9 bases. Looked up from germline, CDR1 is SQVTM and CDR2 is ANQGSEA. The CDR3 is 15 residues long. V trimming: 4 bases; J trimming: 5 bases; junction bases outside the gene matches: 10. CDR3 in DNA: TGCAGCGTTGTTGAGGGCGGGGGGGCCATAGATACGCAGTATTTT. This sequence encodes CSVVEGGGAIDTQYF.

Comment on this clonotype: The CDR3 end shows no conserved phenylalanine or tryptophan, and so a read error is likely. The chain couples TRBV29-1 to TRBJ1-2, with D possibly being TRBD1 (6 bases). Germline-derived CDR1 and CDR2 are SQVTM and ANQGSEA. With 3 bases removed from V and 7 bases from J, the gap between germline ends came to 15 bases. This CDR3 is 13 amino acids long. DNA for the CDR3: TGCAGCGTTGAGTCAGTACAGGGTATTGGCTACACCTGC. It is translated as CSVESVQGIGYTC.

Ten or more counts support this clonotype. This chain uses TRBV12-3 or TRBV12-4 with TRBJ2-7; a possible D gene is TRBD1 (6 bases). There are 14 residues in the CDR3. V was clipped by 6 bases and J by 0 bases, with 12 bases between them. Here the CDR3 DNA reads TGTGCCAGCAGGGCAGGGACATCCTCCTACGAGCAGTACTTC. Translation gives CASRAGTSSYEQYF.

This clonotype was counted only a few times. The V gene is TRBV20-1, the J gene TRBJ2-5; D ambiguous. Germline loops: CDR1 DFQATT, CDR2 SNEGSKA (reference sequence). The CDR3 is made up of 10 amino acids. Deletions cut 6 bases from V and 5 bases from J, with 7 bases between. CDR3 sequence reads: CSAARETQYF. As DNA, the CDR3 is TGCAGTGCCGCCCGGGAGACCCAGTACTTC.

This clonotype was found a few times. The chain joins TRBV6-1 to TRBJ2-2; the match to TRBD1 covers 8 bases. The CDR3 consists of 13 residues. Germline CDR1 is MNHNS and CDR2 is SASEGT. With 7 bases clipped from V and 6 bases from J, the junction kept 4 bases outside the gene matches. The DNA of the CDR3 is TGTGCCAGCACCCGGACAGGGCCCGGGGAGCTGTTTTTT. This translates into CASTRTGPGELFF.

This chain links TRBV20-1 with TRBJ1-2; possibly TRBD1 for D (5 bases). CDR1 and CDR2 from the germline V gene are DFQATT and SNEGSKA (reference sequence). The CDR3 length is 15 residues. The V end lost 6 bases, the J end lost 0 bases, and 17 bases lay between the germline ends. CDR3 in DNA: TGCAGTGCGCCCTCTAAGACGGGGCCTAACTATGGCTACACCTTC. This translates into CSAPSKTGPNYGYTF.

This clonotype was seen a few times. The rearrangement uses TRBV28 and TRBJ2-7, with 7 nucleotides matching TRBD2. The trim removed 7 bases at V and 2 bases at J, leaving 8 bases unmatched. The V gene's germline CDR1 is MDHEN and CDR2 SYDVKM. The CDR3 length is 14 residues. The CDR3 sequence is CASNWLAAPYEQYF. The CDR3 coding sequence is TGTGCCAGCAACTGGCTAGCGGCCCCCTACGAGCAGTACTTC.

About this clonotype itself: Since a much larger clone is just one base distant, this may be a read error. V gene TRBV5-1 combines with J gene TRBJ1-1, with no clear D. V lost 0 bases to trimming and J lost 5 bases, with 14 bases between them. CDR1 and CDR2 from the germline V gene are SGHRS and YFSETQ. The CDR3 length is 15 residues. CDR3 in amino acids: CASSLDGRWRTEAFF. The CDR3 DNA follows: TGCGCCAGCAGCTTGGATGGCAGGTGGCGGACTGAAGCTTTCTTT.

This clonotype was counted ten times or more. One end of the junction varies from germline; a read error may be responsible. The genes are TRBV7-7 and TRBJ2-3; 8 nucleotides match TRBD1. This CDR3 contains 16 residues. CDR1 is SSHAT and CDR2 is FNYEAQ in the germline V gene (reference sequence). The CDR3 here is CASSLRTGKNTDTQYF. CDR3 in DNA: TGTGCTAGCAGCTTACGGACAGGGAAAAACACAGATACGCAGTATTTT. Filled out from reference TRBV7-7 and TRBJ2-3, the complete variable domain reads GAGVSQSPRYKVTKRGQDVTLRCDPISSHATLYWYQQALGQGPEFLTYFNYEAQPDKSGLPSDRFSAERPEGSISTLTIQRTEQRDSAMYRCASSLRTGKNTDTQYFGPGTRLTVL.

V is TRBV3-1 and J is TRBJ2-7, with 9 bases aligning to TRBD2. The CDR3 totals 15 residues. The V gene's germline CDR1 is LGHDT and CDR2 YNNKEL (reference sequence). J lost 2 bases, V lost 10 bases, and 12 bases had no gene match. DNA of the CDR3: TGTGCCACCTGCCATAGGGCTAGCGGGACCTACGAGCAGTACTTC. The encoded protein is CATCHRASGTYEQYF.

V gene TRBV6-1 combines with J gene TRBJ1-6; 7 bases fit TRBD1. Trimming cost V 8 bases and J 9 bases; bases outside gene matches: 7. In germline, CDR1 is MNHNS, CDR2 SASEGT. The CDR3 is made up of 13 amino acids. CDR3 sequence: CASARQGSSPLHF. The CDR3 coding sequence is TGTGCCAGCGCTCGACAGGGTAGTTCACCCCTCCACTTT.

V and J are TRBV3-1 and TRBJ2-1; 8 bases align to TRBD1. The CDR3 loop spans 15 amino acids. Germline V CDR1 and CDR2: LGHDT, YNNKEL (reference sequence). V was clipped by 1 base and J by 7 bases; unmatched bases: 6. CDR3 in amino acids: CASSQGTGYWNEQFF. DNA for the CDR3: TGTGCCAGCAGCCAAGGGACAGGGTATTGGAATGAGCAGTTCTTC.

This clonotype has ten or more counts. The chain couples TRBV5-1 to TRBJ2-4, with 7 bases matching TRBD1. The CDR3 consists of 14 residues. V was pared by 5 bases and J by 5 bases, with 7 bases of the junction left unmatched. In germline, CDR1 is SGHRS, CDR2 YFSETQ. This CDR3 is CASRSTGQENIQYF. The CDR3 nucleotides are TGCGCCAGCAGATCCACCGGACAGGAAAACATTCAGTACTTC.

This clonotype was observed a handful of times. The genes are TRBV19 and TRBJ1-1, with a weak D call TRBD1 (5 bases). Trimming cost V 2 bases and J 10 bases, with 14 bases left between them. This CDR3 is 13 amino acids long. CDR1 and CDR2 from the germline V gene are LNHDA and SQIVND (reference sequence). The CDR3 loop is CASSISGHSGAFF. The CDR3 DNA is TGTGCCAGTAGTATATCAGGGCATAGCGGAGCTTTCTTT.

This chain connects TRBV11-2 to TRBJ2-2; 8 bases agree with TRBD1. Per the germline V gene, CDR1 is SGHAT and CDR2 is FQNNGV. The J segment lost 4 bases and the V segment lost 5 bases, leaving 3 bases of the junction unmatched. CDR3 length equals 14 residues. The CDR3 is CASSKTGGTGELFF. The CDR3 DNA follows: TGTGCCAGCAGCAAAACAGGGGGCACCGGGGAGCTGTTTTTT.

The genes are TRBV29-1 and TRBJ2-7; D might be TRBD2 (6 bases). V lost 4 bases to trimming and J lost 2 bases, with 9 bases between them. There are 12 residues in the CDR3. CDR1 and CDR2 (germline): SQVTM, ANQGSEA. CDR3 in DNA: TGCAGCGTTGCTGGGAGGACCTACGAGCAGTACTTC. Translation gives CSVAGRTYEQYF.

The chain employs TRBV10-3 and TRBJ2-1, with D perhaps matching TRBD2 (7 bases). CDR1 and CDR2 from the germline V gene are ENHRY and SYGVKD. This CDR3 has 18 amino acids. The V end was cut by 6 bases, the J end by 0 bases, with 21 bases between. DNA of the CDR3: TGTGCCATCAGCCTCCGGGGGAGGGGGGCTTCCTCCTACAATGAGCAGTTCTTC. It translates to CAISLRGRGASSYNEQFF.

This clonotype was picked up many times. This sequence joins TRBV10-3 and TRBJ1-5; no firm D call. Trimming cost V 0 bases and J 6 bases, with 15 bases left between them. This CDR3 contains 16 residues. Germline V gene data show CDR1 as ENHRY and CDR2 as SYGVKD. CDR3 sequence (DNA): TGTGCCATCAGTGAGTCGCTACAGCTCCCCCCTCAGCCCCAGCATTTT. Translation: CAISESLQLPPQPQHF.

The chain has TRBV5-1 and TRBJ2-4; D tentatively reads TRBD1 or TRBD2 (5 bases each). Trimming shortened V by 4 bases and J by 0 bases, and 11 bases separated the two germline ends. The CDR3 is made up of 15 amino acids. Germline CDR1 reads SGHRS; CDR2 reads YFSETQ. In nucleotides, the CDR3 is TGCGCCAGCAGCAGGGACGGTATAGCCAAAAACATTCAGTACTTC. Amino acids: CASSRDGIAKNIQYF.

This chain's CDR3 is CSVEPLGGGLLQFEQFF. CDR3 nucleotides: TGCAGCGTTGAACCCCTCGGAGGGGGGCTATTACAATTTGAGCAGTTCTTC. This chain joins TRBV29-1 and TRBJ2-1, with D perhaps being TRBD1 or TRBD2 (6 bases each). Trimming took 2 bases from V and 9 from J, leaving 26 bases between them. The CDR3 sequence is 17 residues long. Germline V gives CDR1 SQVTM, CDR2 ANQGSEA.

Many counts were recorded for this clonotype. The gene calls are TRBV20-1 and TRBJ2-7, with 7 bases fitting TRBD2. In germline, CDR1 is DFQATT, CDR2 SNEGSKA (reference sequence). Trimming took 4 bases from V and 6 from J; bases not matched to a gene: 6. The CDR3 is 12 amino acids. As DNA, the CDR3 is TGCAGTGCTACCCCGGGGAGGGGCGAGCAGTACTTC. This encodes CSATPGRGEQYF.

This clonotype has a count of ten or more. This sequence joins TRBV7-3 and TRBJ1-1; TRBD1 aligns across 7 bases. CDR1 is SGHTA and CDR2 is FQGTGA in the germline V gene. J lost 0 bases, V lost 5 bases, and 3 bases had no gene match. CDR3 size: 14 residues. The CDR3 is CASSRQGMNTEAFF. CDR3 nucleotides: TGTGCCAGCAGCCGACAGGGTATGAACACTGAAGCTTTCTTT. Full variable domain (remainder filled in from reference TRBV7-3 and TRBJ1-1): GAGVSQTPSNKVTEKGKYVELRCDPISGHTALYWYRQSLGQGPEFLIYFQGTGAADDSGLPNDRFFAVRPEGSVSTLKIQRTERGDSAVYLCASSRQGMNTEAFFGQGTRLTVV.